This note documents a single T cell receptor (beta chain) sequence. These data are taken from a study of blood T cell repertoires in COVID-19. Whole-study context: Samples taken during acute and convalescent COVID-19 were collected in the United States, Italy and Spain.

As processed by the authors: From reference gene primer amplification, estimates of nucleated cell counts were derived. Some clones are missing from TCRdb's copy, which holds only in-frame ones; the method was immunoSEQ multiplex PCR. V, J and clone size are those of that table, while D and trimming were read from the DNA. The data contain 56,000 or so clones, under 90% of them seen just once; the ten biggest clones take up more than 2.5%. The specimen was peripheral blood. The receptor was derived from a man aged 50-60 years with acute or convalescent COVID-19.

As DNA, the CDR3 is TGTGCCAGCAGCCGTGGACTCGGAAAAAGCGGGATCAACAATGAGCAGTTCTTC. Its translation is CASSRGLGKSGINNEQFF. The chain is built from TRBV14 and TRBJ2-1, with 7 bases lining up with TRBD2. The V and J ends lost 4 bases and 5 bases, in that order; junction bases with no gene match: 17. The CDR3 totals 18 residues. Germline values: CDR1 SGHDN, CDR2 FVKESK.